Listed below are T cell receptor beta chains from one sample, sequenced in a study of T-cell memory formation after mild COVID-19. A single record per CDR3 protein comes from TCRdb applying MiXCR to the 5' RACE reads. The table records roughly 450,000 distinct CDR3 sequences, 18% of them present only once. Sequencing was performed on PBMCs or a T cell subset sorted from them (not recorded which). The receptors stem from an adult woman who had mild COVID-19 (a few samples of this study predate the infection). Cell type and time point are not known. Both conserved end residues are part of each CDR3. The D gene is left open where the match is weak. Not every row has a clone size; where given, it reads once, few, many or a size class.

clone size | J gene | D gene | V gene | CDR3 DNA | CDR3 protein
NA | TRBJ2-7 | NA | TRBV2 | TGTGCCAGCAGTCTCCTGACGACCTCCGCCGGAGAGCAGTACTTC | CASSLLTTSAGEQYF
NA | TRBJ2-7 | NA | TRBV19 | TGTGCCAGTAGTATAAGGGTCTCCTACGAGCAGTACTTC | CASSIRVSYEQYF
few | TRBJ2-5 | NA | TRBV29-1 | TGCAGCGTTGAAAGAGGCCAGCAAGAGACCCAGTACTTC | CSVERGQQETQYF
few | TRBJ2-7 | NA | TRBV30 | TGTGCCTGGAACCCGATTGAGCCCTACGAGCAGTACTTC | CAWNPIEPYEQYF
few | TRBJ1-1 | NA | TRBV4-1 | TGCGCCAGCAGACCCGGGGCTGGGGACACTGAAGCTTTCTTT | CASRPGAGDTEAFF
NA | TRBJ1-1 | NA | TRBV11-2 | TGTGCCAGCAGCTCCGTTTGGGGGCGCACTGAAGCTTTCTTT | CASSSVWGRTEAFF
NA | TRBJ2-3 | NA | TRBV20-1 | TGCAGTGCTAGAGTAGGGGGATTCACAGATACGCAGTATTTT | CSARVGGFTDTQYF
NA | TRBJ1-1 | NA | TRBV7-3 | TGTGCCAGCAGCGAGGGTAGGGGCACTGAAGCTTTCTTT | CASSEGRGTEAFF
many | TRBJ2-2 | TRBD1 | TRBV5-1 | TGCGCCAGCAGGACAGGGTATAACACCGGGGAGCTGTTTTTT | CASRTGYNTGELFF
many | TRBJ2-7 | NA | TRBV5-5 | TGTGCCAGCATCAGGAACGCCGACGAGCAGTACTTC | CASIRNADEQYF
NA | TRBJ2-3 | TRBD2 | TRBV24-1 | TGTGCCACCAGTGATCCTAGCGGCAGCACAGATACGCAGTATTTT | CATSDPSGSTDTQYF
NA | TRBJ1-1 | NA | TRBV27 | TGTGCCAGCAGCCCAATTGACAGGATGAACACTGAAGCTTTCTTT | CASSPIDRMNTEAFF
few | TRBJ2-7 | TRBD2 | TRBV4-1 | TGCGCCAGCAGTTTAAGGCGGGGGGATCCCTCCTACGAGCAGTACTTC | CASSLRRGDPSYEQYF
NA | TRBJ2-3 | NA | TRBV11-2 | TGTGCCAGCGGGAAAGAAGAGGGAACAGATACGCAGTATTTT | CASGKEEGTDTQYF
NA | TRBJ1-1 | TRBD1 | TRBV6-6 | TGTGCCAGCACCGAGACAGGGAGCACTGAAGCTTTCTTT | CASTETGSTEAFF
NA | TRBJ2-7 | NA | TRBV2 | TGTGCCAGCAGTGCAGCCACAGGGTACGAGCAGTACTTC | CASSAATGYEQYF
NA | TRBJ2-1 | NA | TRBV10-3 | TGTGCCATCAGTGCGCGAGCGGATTACAATGAGCAGTTCTTC | CAISARADYNEQFF
NA | TRBJ2-3 | NA | TRBV6-1 | TGTGCCAGCAGTGAATCCGTGGCTACGCGCCCAGATACGCAGTATTTT | CASSESVATRPDTQYF
NA | TRBJ1-3 | NA | TRBV7-9 | TGTGCCAGCAGCTTAAGCATCTCTGGAAACACCATATATTTT | CASSLSISGNTIYF
few | TRBJ2-5 | TRBD2 | TRBV6-6 | TGTGCCAGCAGTTACGGGACTAGCGGGGGCCAAGAGACCCAGTACTTC | CASSYGTSGGQETQYF
few | TRBJ2-1 | NA | TRBV30 | TGTGCCTGGAGTGTAGGGGATTTTGGCAATGAGCAGTTCTTC | CAWSVGDFGNEQFF
few | TRBJ2-3 | TRBD1 | TRBV5-1 | TGCGCCAGCAGTTCCGGGACAGAAGATACGCAGTATTTT | CASSSGTEDTQYF
many | TRBJ1-2 | NA | TRBV6-5 | TGTGCCAGCAGTAAACGGGACGGCTATGGCTACACCTTC | CASSKRDGYGYTF
NA | TRBJ1-4 | NA | TRBV18 | TGTGCCAGCTCACCTTCCGTGACTAATGAAAAACTGTTTTTT | CASSPSVTNEKLFF
NA | TRBJ1-1 | NA | TRBV7-2 | TGTGCCAGCAGCCTTGACATGGGGACTGAAGCTTTCTTT | CASSLDMGTEAFF
NA | TRBJ1-2 | NA | TRBV2 | TGTGCCAGCAGTGAGGGGATCGCGGCCTATGGCTACACCTTC | CASSEGIAAYGYTF
NA | TRBJ1-2 | NA | TRBV29-1 | TGCAGCGTGAACCTGGGGACCGCGGCTAGCTACACCTTC | CSVNLGTAASYTF
few | TRBJ1-2 | NA | TRBV5-1 | TGCGCCAGCAGCTTGGCCGGGGGGCAGGCCTATGGCTACACCTTC | CASSLAGGQAYGYTF
many | TRBJ2-4 | TRBD2 | TRBV5-1 | TGCGCCAGCAGCCCGGGACTAGCGGTAAACATTCAGTACTTC | CASSPGLAVNIQYF
NA | TRBJ2-1 | NA | TRBV27 | TGTGCCAGCTCGCACCCGGGACTCTACAATGAGCAGTTCTTC | CASSHPGLYNEQFF
NA | TRBJ2-2 | TRBD1 | TRBV5-4 | TGTGCCAGCAGCTTGCTTCGGGACAGGGTGACCGGGGAGCTGTTTTTT | CASSLLRDRVTGELFF
few | TRBJ2-5 | NA | TRBV21-1 | TGTGCCAGCAGCAAATGGCTAGCGGGGCAAGAGACCCAGTACTTC | CASSKWLAGQETQYF
NA | TRBJ2-5 | TRBD2 | TRBV19 | TGTGCCAGTAGTGCGTCACTAGCGGGAGAGGGAGAGACCCAGTACTTC | CASSASLAGEGETQYF
many | TRBJ1-5 | NA | TRBV5-1 | TGCGCCAGCAGCTTGGAACTAGGGGATCAGCCCCAGCATTTT | CASSLELGDQPQHF
NA | TRBJ2-6 | TRBD1 | TRBV6-5 | TGTGCCAGCAGTCCAAGACAGGGGAGGAGAGCTGGGGCCAACGTCCTGACTTTC | CASSPRQGRRAGANVLTF
few | TRBJ1-1 | TRBD1 | TRBV30 | TGTGCCTGGAGCCCGGACAGGGGCACTGAAGCTTTCTTT | CAWSPDRGTEAFF